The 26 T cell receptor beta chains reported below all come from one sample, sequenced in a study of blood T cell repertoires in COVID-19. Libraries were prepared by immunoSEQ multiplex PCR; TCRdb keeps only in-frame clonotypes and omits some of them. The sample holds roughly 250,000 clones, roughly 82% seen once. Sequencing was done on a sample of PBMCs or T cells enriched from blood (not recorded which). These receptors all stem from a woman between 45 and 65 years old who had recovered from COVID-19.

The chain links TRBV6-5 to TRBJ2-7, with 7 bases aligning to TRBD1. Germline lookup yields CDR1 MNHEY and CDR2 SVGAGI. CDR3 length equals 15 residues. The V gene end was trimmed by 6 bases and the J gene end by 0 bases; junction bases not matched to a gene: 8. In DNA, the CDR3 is TGTGCCAGCAGATCACCGGGACAGAGCTCCTACGAGCAGTACTTC. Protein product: CASRSPGQSSYEQYF.

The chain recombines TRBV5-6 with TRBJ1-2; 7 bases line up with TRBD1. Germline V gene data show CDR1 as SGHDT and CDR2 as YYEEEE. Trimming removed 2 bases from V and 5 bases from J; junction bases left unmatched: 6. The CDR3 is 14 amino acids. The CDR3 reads CASSLRQGSYGYTF. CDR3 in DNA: TGTGCCAGCAGCTTACGACAGGGTAGTTATGGCTACACCTTC.

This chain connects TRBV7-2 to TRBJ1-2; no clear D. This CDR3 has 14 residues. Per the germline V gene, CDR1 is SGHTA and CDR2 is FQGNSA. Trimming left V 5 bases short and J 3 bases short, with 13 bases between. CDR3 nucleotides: TGTGCCAGCAGCCCACAACAGAGATACTATGGCTACACCTTC. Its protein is CASSPQQRYYGYTF.

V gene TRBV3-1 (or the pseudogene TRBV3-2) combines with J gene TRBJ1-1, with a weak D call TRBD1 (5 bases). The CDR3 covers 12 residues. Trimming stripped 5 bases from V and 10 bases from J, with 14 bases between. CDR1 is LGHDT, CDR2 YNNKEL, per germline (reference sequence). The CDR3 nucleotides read TGTGCCAGCAGCGAAAGATGGGGGGTAGCTTTCTTT. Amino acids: CASSERWGVAFF.

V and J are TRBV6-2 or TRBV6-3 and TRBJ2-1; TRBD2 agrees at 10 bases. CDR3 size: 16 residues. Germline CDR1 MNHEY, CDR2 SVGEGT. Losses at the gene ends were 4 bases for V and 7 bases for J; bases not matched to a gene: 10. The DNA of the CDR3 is TGTGCCAGCAGTTCCCGCCTAGCGGGAGTAAGGAATGAGCAGTTCTTC. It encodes CASSSRLAGVRNEQFF.

The CDR3 is CASSWTGVASPLHF. In DNA, the CDR3 is TGTGCCAGCAGTTGGACAGGGGTTGCTTCACCCCTCCACTTT. J is TRBJ1-6 and V is TRBV6-5, with TRBD1 matching over 9 bases. V lost 4 bases, J lost 9 bases, and 4 bases stayed unmatched. Germline V gene data show CDR1 as MNHEY and CDR2 as SVGAGI. This CDR3 has 14 residues.

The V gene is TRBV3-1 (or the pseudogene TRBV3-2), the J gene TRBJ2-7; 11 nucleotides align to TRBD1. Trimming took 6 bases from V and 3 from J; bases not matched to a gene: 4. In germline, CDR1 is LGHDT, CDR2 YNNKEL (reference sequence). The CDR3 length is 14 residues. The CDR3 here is CASSRTGGNYEQYF. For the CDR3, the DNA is TGTGCCAGCAGTCGGACAGGGGGCAACTACGAGCAGTACTTC.

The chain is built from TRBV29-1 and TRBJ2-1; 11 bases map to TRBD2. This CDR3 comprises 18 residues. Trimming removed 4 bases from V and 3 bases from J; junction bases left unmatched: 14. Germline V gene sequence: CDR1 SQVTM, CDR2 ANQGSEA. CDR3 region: CSVVKQARLAGYYNEQFF. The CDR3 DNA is TGCAGCGTTGTCAAACAAGCTCGACTAGCGGGATACTACAATGAGCAGTTCTTC.

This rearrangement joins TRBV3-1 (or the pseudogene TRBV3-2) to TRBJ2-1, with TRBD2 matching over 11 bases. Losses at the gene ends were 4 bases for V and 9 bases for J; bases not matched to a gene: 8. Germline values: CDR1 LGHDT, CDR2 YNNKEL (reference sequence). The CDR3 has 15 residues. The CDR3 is CASSPATSGVVEQFF. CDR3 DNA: TGTGCCAGCAGCCCGGCGACTAGCGGGGTGGTTGAGCAGTTCTTC.

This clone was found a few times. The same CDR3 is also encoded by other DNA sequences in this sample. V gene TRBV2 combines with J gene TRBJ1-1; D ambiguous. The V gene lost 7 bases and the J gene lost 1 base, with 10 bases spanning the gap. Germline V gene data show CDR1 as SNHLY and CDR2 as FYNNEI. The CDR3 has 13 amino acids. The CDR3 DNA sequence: TGTGCCAGCACCCAAGGAGAGAACACTGAAGCTTTCTTT. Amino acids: CASTQGENTEAFF.

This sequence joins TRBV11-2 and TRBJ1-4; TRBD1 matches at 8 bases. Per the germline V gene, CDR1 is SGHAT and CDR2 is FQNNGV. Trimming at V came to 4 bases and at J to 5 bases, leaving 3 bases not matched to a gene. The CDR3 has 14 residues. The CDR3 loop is CASSSRTGNEKLFF. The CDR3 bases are TGTGCCAGCAGCTCACGGACAGGGAATGAAAAACTGTTTTTT.

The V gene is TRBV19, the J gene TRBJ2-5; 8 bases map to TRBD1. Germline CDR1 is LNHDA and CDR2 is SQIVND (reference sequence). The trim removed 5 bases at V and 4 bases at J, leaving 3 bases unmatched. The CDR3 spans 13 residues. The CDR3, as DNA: TGTGCCAGTAGTGACAGGGGACGAGAGACCCAGTACTTC. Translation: CASSDRGRETQYF.

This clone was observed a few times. The CDR3 loop reads CASTRGQRNEKLFF. The DNA of the CDR3 is TGCGCCAGCACCCGGGGACAGAGAAATGAAAAACTGTTTTTT. V usage is TRBV10-2 and J usage is TRBJ1-4, with 7 bases aligning to TRBD1. The germline V gene encodes CDR1 WSHSY and CDR2 SAAADI. The CDR3 extends over 14 amino acids. The V and J ends lost 7 bases and 5 bases, in that order; junction bases with no gene match: 7.

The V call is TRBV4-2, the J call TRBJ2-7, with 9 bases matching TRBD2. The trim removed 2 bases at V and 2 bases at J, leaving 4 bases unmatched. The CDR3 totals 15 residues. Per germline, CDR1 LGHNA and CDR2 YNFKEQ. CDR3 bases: TGTGCCAGCAGCCAACGGACTAGCGCAACCTACGAGCAGTACTTC. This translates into CASSQRTSATYEQYF.

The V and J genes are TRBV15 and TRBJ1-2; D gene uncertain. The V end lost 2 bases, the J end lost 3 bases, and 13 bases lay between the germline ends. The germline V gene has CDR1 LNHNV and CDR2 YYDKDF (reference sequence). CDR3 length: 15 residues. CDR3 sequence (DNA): TGTGCCACCAGCAGACACAGTATCTCCGACTATGGCTACACCTTC. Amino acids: CATSRHSISDYGYTF.

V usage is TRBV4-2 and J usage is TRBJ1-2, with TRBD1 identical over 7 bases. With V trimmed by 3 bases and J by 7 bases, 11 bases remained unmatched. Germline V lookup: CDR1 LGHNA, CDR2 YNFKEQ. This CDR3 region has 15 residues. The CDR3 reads CASSQPQGTEVGYTF. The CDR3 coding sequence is TGTGCCAGCAGCCAGCCACAGGGGACGGAAGTTGGCTACACCTTC.

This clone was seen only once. The CDR3 reads CASSPGVAGANEQFF. The CDR3, as DNA: TGTGCCAGCAGCCCAGGGGTGGCGGGAGCAAATGAGCAGTTCTTC. V usage is TRBV7-9 and J usage is TRBJ2-1, with D perhaps matching TRBD2 (7 bases). Deletions cut 5 bases from V and 7 bases from J, with 18 bases between. In germline, CDR1 is SEHNR, CDR2 FQNEAQ (reference sequence). The CDR3 extends over 15 amino acids.

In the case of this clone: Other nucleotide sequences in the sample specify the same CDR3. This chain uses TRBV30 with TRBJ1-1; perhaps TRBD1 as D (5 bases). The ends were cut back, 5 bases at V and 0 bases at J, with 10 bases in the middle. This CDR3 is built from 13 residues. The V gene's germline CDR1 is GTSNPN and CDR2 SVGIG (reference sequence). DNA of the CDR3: TGTGCCTGGGGGGAAGGGGTGAACACTGAAGCTTTCTTT. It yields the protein CAWGEGVNTEAFF.

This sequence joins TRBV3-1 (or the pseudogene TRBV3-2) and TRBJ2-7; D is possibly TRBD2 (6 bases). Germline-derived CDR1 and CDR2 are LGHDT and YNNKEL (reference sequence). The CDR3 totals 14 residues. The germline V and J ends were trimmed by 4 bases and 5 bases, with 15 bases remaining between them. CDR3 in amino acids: CASSRGTPRHEQYF. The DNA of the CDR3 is TGTGCCAGCAGCCGCGGGACGCCGCGACACGAGCAGTACTTC.

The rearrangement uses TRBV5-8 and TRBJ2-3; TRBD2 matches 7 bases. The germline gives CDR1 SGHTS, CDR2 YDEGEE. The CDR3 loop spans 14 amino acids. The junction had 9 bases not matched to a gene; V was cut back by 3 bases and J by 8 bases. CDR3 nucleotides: TGTGCCAGCAGCTACCCCCCAGGGAGGGCTACGCAGTATTTT. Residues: CASSYPPGRATQYF.

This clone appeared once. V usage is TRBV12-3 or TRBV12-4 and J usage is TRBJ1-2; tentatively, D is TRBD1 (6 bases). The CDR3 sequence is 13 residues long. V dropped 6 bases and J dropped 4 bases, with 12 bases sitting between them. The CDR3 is CASSRQAIYGYTF. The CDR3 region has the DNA TGTGCCAGCAGCCGACAGGCGATCTATGGCTACACCTTC.

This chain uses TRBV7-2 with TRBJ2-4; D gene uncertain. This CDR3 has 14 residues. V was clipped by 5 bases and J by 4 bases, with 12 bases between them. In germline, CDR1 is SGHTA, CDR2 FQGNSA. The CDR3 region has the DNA TGTGCCAGCAGCCCCGAACAACCGAAAAACATTCAGTACTTC. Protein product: CASSPEQPKNIQYF.

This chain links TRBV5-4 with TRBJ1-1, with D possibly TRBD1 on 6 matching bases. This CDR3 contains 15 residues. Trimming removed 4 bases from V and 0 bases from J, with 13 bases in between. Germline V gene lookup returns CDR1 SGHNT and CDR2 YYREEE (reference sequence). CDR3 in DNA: TGTGCCAGCAGCGGGCAGGGGAGTGTGAACACTGAAGCTTTCTTT. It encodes CASSGQGSVNTEAFF. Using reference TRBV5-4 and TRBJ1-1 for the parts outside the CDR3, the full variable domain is ETGVTQSPTHLIKTRGQQVTLRCSSQSGHNTVSWYQQALGQGPQFIFQYYREEENGRGNFPPRFSGLQFPNYSSELNVNALELDDSALYLCASSGQGSVNTEAFFGQGTRLTVV.

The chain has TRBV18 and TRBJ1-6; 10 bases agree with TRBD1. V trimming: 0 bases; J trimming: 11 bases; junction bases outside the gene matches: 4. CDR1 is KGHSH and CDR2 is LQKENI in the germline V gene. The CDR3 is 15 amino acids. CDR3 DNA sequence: TGTGCCAGCTCACCACCGACAGGGGGCGCGACACCCCTCCACTTT. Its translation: CASSPPTGGATPLHF.

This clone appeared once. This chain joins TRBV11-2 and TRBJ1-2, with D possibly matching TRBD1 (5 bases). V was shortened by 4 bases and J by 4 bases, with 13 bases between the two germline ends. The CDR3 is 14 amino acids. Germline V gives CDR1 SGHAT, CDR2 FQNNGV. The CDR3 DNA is TGTGCCAGCAGCTCCCTGTCAGGGTCCTATGGCTACACCTTC. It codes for CASSSLSGSYGYTF. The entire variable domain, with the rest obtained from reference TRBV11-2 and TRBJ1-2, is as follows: EAGVAQSPRYKIIEKRQSVAFWCNPISGHATLYWYQQILGQGPKLLIQFQNNGVVDDSQLPKDRFSAERLKGVDSTLKIQPAKLEDSAVYLCASSSLSGSYGYTFGSGTRLTVV.

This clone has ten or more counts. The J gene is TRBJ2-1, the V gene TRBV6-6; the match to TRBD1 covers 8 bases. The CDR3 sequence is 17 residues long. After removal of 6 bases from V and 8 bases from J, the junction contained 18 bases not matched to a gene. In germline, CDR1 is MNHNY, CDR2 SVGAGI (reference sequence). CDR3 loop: CASRRTFRTGYSHEQFF. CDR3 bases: TGTGCCAGCAGGCGAACCTTTCGGACAGGGTATAGCCATGAGCAGTTCTTC.